This is a list of T cell receptor beta chains from one sample in a study of cytotoxic CD8 clonotypes in ibrutinib-treated CLL. Assay: immunoSEQ multiplex PCR; the TCRdb copy retains only in-frame clones and omits some. Here the sample spans about 68,000 clones, about two thirds being singletons. The sample consisted of PBMCs, taken after 12 months of ibrutinib treatment. These receptors were taken from a human donor with chronic lymphocytic leukemia. Both conserved end residues are part of each CDR3. A D gene is named only where the DNA matches it firmly.

v_call	cdr3_length	j_call	d_call	cdr3_aa
TRBV7-9	15	TRBJ1-2	-	CASSLVGDATYGYTF
TRBV7-9	17	TRBJ2-3	TRBD1	CASSLEGWTGWADTQYF
TRBV7-9	14	TRBJ1-2	-	CASSLEGANYGYTF
TRBV30	13	TRBJ1-2	-	CAWKAGLNHGYTF
TRBV15	17	TRBJ2-3	-	CATSRDRWSPSTDTQYF
TRBV5-4	16	TRBJ1-2	-	CASSPRASTYNYGYTF
TRBV9	13	TRBJ2-1	-	CASSVGGVNEQFF
TRBV6-4	17	TRBJ1-2	TRBD1	CASSVWAATGGNYGYTF
TRBV7-3	13	TRBJ2-1	TRBD2	CASSHQGGRGKFF
TRBV7-2	15	TRBJ1-5	-	CASSLAYNREEPQHF
TRBV4-3	20	TRBJ1-6	TRBD1	CASSQVPPRQGSSYNSPLHF
TRBV25-1	13	TRBJ1-5	-	CASSGTNGQPQHF
TRBV28	21	TRBJ2-5	TRBD1	CASSLAAQWAQDRGRQETQYF
TRBV2	13	TRBJ1-6	TRBD1	CASSRDRGSPLHF
TRBV29-1	11	TRBJ1-1	-	CSCFMNTEAFF
TRBV5-1	12	TRBJ2-7	-	CASGAGIYEQYF
TRBV28	15	TRBJ1-2	TRBD1	CASSPRTGGFDGYTF
TRBV2	14	TRBJ1-2	-	CASSERQGSYGYTF
TRBV14	15	TRBJ1-4	-	CASSPNGRSNEKLFF
TRBV9	15	TRBJ1-3	-	CASNREGQAGNTIYF
TRBV6-5	15	TRBJ1-6	TRBD1	CASSYSRQGGSPLHF
TRBV27	15	TRBJ1-1	-	CASSLYGIPGTEAFF
TRBV2	12	TRBJ2-7	-	CASSEQGYEQYF
TRBV5-1	15	TRBJ1-3	TRBD1	CASSPTGNTGNTIYF
TRBV28	13	TRBJ2-5	TRBD1	CASGTGAGETQYF
TRBV7-8	14	TRBJ1-6	-	CASSLKEGNSPLHF
TRBV2	14	TRBJ1-4	-	CASTAGVWGEKLFF
TRBV29-1	14	TRBJ1-4	-	CSVEEAKGDEKLFF
TRBV4-2	16	TRBJ1-6	TRBD1	CASSPGQGSSNSPLHF
TRBV7-9	14	TRBJ2-7	TRBD1	CASSPRQGPYEQYF
TRBV6-5	16	TRBJ2-7	-	CASSYPLGTDSYEQYF
TRBV7-2	16	TRBJ1-6	TRBD1	CASSRGGTGRSSPLHF
TRBV7-2	16	TRBJ1-1	-	CASSPNHGRWNTEAFF
TRBV6-5	14	TRBJ1-4	-	CASSYGSLNEKLFF
TRBV10-1	12	TRBJ2-3	-	CASSEQTDTQYF
TRBV12-5	15	TRBJ2-7	-	CASGLKQGLSYEQYF
TRBV29-1	11	TRBJ2-7	-	CSSGDKYEQYF
TRBV5-4	15	TRBJ2-7	TRBD1	CASSDPGQGFSEQYF
TRBV15	15	TRBJ1-5	-	CATSNGGGSNQPQHF
TRBV6-6	12	TRBJ2-7	-	CASSYTDSPPNF
TRBV10-3	14	TRBJ2-7	TRBD1	CAIRGQVSSYEQYF
TRBV7-2	15	TRBJ2-7	TRBD1	CASSSRTGGNYEQYF
TRBV6-1	15	TRBJ1-4	-	CASSRSTGDNEKLFF
TRBV30	14	TRBJ1-2	-	CAWRGIAGFYGYTF
TRBV4-3	16	TRBJ1-4	TRBD1	CASSPTDRALIEKLFF
TRBV5-6	13	TRBJ2-5	-	CASSLGREETQYF
TRBV2	16	TRBJ1-5	-	CASSLGTGVGNQPQHF
TRBV7-2	15	TRBJ2-2	TRBD1	CASSLRTGGGGELFF
TRBV27	14	TRBJ1-4	-	CASSFSMQSEKLFF
TRBV19	13	TRBJ1-2	-	CASTEGQNYGYTF
TRBV2	16	TRBJ2-5	TRBD2	CASRRRAGGPEETQYF
TRBV10-3	14	TRBJ2-6	-	CASKESSGANVLTF